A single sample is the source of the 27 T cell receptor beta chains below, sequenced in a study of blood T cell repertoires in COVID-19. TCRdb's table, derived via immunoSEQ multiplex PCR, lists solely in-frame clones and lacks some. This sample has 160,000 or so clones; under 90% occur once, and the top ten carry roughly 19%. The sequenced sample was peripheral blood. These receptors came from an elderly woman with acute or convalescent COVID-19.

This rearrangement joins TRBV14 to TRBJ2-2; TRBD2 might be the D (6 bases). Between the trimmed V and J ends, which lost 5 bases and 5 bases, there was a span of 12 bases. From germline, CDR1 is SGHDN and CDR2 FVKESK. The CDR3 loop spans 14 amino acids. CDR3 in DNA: TGTGCCAGCAGCAGGGACTTGACAACCGGGGAGCTGTTTTTT. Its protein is CASSRDLTTGELFF.

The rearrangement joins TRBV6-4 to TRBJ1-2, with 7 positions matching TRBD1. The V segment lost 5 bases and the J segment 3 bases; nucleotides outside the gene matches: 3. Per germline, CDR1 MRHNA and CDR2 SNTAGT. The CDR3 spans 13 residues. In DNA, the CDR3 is TGTGCCAGCAGTCCACAGGGGCACTATGGCTACACCTTC. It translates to CASSPQGHYGYTF.

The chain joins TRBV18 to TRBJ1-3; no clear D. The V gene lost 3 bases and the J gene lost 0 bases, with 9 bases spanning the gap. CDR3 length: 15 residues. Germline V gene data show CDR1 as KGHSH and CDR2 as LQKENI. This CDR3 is CASSPAGDSGNTIYF. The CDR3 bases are TGTGCCAGCTCACCTGCCGGAGACTCTGGAAACACCATATATTTT. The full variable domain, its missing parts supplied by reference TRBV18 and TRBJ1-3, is NAGVMQNPRHLVRRRGQEARLRCSPMKGHSHVYWYRQLPEEGLKFMVYLQKENIIDESGMPKERFSAEFPKEGPSILRIQQVVRGDSAAYFCASSPAGDSGNTIYFGEGSWLTVV.

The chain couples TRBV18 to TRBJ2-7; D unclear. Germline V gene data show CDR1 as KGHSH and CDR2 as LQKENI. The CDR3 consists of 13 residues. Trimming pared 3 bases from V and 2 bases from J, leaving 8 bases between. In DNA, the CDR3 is TGTGCCAGCTCACCGCGAGCGACCTACGAGCAGTACTTC. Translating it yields CASSPRATYEQYF.

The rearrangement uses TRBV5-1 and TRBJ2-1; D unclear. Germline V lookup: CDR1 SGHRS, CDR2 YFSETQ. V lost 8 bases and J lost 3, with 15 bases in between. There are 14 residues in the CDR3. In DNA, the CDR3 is TGCGCCAGTAAGTTAGAACTTAACTACAATGAGCAGTTCTTC. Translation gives CASKLELNYNEQFF.

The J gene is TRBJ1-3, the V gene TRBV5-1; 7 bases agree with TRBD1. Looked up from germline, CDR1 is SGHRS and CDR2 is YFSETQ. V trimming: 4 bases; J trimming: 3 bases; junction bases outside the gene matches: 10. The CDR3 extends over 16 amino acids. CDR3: CASSAATGAGGNTIYF. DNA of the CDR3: TGCGCCAGCAGCGCGGCAACAGGGGCTGGTGGAAACACCATATATTTT.

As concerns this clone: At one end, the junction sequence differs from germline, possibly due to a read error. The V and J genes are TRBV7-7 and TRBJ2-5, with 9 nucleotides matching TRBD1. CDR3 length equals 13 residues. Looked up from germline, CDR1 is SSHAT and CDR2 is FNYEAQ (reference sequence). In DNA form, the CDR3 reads TGTGCTAGCAGTCTAGGACAGGGGAAGACCCAGTACTTC. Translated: CASSLGQGKTQYF.

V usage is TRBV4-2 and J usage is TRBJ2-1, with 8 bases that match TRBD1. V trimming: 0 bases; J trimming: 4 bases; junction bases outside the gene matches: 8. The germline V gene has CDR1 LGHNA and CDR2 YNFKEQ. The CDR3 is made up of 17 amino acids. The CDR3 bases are TGTGCCAGCAGCCAAGAATTTGGGACAGGATCTTACAATGAGCAGTTCTTC. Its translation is CASSQEFGTGSYNEQFF.

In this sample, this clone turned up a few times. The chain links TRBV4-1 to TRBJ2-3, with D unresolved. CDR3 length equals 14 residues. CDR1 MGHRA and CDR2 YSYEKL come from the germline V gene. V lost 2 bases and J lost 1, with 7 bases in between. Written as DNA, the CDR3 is TGCGCCAGCAGCCAACTAATAGGCACAGATACGCAGTATTTT. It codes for CASSQLIGTDTQYF.

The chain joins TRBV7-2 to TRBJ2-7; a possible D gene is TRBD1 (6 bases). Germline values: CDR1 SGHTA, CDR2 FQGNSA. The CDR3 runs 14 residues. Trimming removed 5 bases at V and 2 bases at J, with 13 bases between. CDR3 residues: CASSQQGGPYEQYF. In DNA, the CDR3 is TGTGCCAGCAGCCAACAGGGTGGCCCCTACGAGCAGTACTTC.

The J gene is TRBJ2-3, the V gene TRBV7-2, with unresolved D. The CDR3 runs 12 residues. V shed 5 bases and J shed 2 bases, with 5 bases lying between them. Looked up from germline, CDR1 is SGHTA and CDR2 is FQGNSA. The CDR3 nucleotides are TGTGCCAGCAGCACCTACACAGATACGCAGTATTTT. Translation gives CASSTYTDTQYF.

The DNA of the CDR3 is TGTGCCAGCAGCCAAGGACTAGCGGGGGGGCGGAGATATGAGCAGTTCTTC. This translates into CASSQGLAGGRRYEQFF. V and J are TRBV7-3 and TRBJ2-1, with 15 bases aligning to TRBD2. Germline CDR1 is SGHTA and CDR2 is FQGTGA. The CDR3 contains 17 residues. The V segment lost 5 bases and the J segment 8 bases; nucleotides outside the gene matches: 10.

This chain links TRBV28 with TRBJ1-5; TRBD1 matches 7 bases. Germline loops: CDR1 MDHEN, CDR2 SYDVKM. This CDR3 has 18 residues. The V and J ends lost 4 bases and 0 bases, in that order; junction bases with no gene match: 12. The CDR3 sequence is CASSSRAGGTYSNQPQHF. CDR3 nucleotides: TGTGCCAGCAGTTCCCGGGCAGGGGGGACCTATAGCAATCAGCCCCAGCATTTT. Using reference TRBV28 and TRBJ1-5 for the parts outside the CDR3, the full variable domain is DVKVTQSSRYLVKRTGEKVFLECVQDMDHENMFWYRQDPGLGLRLIYFSYDVKMKEKGDIPEGYSVSREKKERFSLILESASTNQTSMYLCASSSRAGGTYSNQPQHFGDGTRLSIL.

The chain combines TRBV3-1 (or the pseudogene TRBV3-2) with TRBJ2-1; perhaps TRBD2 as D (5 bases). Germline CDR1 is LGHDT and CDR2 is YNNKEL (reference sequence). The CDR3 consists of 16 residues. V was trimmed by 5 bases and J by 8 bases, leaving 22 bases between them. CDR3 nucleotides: TGTGCCAGCAGCGGACGATCCGGGTTCGCGGGCGATGAGCAGTTCTTC. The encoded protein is CASSGRSGFAGDEQFF.

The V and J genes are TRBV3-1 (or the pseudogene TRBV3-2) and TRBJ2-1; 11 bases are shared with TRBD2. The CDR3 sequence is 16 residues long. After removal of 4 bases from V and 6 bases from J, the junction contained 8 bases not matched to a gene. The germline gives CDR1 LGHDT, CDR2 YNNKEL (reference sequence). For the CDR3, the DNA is TGTGCCAGCAGCCCACCTAGCGGGAGGCAAGTCAATGAGCAGTTCTTC. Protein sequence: CASSPPSGRQVNEQFF.

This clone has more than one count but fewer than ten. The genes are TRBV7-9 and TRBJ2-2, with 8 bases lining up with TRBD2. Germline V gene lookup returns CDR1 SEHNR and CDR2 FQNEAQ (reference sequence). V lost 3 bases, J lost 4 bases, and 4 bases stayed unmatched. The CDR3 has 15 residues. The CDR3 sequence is CASSFLTSGTGELFF. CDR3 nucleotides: TGTGCCAGCAGCTTCCTAACTAGCGGCACCGGGGAGCTGTTTTTT. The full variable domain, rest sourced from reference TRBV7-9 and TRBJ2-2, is DTGVSQNPRHKITKRGQNVTFRCDPISEHNRLYWYRQTLGQGPEFLTYFQNEAQLEKSRLLSDRFSAERPKGSFSTLEIQRTEQGDSAMYLCASSFLTSGTGELFFGEGSRLTVL.

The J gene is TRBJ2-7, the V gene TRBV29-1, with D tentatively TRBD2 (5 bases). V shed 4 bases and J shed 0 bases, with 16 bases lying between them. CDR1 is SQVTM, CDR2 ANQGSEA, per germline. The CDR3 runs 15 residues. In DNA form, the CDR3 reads TGCAGCGTTGGAGGCGGGCAGGCAAGCTCCTACGAGCAGTACTTC. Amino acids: CSVGGGQASSYEQYF.

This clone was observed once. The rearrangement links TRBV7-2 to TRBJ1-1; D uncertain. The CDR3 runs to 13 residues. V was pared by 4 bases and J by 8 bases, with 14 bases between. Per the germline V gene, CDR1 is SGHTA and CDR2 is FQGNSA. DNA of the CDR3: TGTGCCAGCAGCTCTGGGCCCCAGTTGGAAGCTTTCTTT. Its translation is CASSSGPQLEAFF.

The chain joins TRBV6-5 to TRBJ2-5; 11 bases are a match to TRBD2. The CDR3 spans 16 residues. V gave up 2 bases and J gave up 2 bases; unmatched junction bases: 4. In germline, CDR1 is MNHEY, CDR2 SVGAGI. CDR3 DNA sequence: TGTGCCAGCAGTTACCTCTCTAGCGGGGGGCAAGAGACCCAGTACTTC. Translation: CASSYLSSGGQETQYF.

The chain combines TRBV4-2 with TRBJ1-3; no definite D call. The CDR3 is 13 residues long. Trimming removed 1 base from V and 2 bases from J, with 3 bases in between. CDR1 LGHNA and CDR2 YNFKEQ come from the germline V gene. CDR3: CASSQVAGNTIYF. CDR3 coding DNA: TGTGCCAGCAGCCAAGTCGCTGGAAACACCATATATTTT.

CDR3 protein: CASSLARDFGTQYF. CDR3 bases: TGTGCCAGCAGCTTAGCCAGGGACTTCGGTACGCAGTATTTT. The chain is built from TRBV7-6 and TRBJ2-3; possible D gene TRBD2, 6 bases. Trimming cost V 0 bases and J 8 bases, with 12 bases left between them. The CDR3 length is 14 residues. Germline CDR1 SGHVS, CDR2 FNYEAQ. Looking up the rest from reference TRBV7-6 and TRBJ2-3 gives the full variable domain: GAGVSQSPRYKVTKRGQDVALRCDPISGHVSLYWYRQALGQGPEFLTYFNYEAQQDKSGLPNDRFSAERPEGSISTLTIQRTEQRDSAMYRCASSLARDFGTQYFGPGTRLTVL.

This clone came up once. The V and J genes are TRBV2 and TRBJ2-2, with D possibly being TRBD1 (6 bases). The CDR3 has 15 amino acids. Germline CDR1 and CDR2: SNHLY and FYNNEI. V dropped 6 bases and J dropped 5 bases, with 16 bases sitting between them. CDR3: CASSPAGVRTGELFF. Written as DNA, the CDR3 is TGTGCCAGCAGCCCTGCAGGGGTCCGGACCGGGGAGCTGTTTTTT.

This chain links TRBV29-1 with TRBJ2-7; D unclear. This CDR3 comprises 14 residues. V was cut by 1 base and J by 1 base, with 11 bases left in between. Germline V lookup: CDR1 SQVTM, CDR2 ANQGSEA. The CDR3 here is CSVEVYGSSYEQYF. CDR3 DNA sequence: TGCAGCGTTGAAGTTTATGGCTCTTCCTACGAGCAGTACTTC.

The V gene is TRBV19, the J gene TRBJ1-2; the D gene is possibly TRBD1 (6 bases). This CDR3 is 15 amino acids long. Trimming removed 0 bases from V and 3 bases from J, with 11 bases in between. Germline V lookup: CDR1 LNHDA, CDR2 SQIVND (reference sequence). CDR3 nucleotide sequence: TGTGCCAGTAGTATAGATCGTGGGGGCGACTATGGCTACACCTTC. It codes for CASSIDRGGDYGYTF. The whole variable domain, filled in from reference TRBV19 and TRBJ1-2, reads DGGITQSPKYLFRKEGQNVTLSCEQNLNHDAMYWYRQDPGQGLRLIYYSQIVNDFQKGDIAEGYSVSREKKESFPLTVTSAQKNPTAFYLCASSIDRGGDYGYTFGSGTRLTVV.

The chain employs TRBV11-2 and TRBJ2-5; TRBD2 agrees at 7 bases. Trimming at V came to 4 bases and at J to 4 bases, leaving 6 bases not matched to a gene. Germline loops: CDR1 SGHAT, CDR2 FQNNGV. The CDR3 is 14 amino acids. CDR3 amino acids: CASSSGLGGETQYF. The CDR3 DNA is TGTGCCAGCAGCTCCGGACTAGGAGGAGAGACCCAGTACTTC.

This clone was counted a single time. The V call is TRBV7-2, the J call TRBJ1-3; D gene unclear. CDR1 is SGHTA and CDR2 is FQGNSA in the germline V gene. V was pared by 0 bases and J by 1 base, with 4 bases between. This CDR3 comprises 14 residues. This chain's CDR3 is CASSLARSGNTIYF. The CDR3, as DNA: TGTGCCAGCAGCTTAGCCCGGTCTGGAAACACCATATATTTT.

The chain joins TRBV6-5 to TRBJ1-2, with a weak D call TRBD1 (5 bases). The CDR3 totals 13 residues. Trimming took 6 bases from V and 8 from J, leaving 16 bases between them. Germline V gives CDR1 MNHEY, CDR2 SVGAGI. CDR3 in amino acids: CASRPDRARGYTF. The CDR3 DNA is TGTGCCAGCAGACCCGACAGAGCCAGGGGCTACACCTTC.